This entry lists 18 T cell receptor beta chains sequenced from one sample in a study of CXCR3-negative and CXCR3-positive naive CD8 T cells. Findings and caveats of the study: The study found more hydrophobic TRB CDR3s in CXCR3-positive naive cells than in CXCR3-negative naive cells.

Their cognate antigens are unknown. In preparing the TRB cDNA libraries, 5' RACE with UMI labels was used. TCRdb re-called the 5' RACE reads and catalogs CDR3 proteins one per entry, DNA excluded. The sample data list over 100,000 distinct CDR3 sequences. Sequenced: naive CXCR3+ CD8+ T cells from blood. Regarding subset: CD45RO-CCR7+CD27+CD95- naive CD8+ T cells expressing CXCR3 (TNR3+). The receptor source for this set is a human donor in good health. Some clones in this sample may be carry-over from other donors' samples.

This chain links TRBV6-5 with TRBJ2-6; TCRdb selects TRBD2, and the lack of DNA leaves this call unchecked. The CDR3 has 17 residues. CDR1 is MNHEY and CDR2 is SVGAGI in the germline V gene. The CDR3 region is CASTSGRSTPGANVLTF.

The chain joins TRBV15 to TRBJ2-1; the TRBD2 assignment by TCRdb is unverifiable without DNA. Germline-derived CDR1 and CDR2 are LNHNV and YYDKDF (reference sequence). This CDR3 is 15 amino acids long. The CDR3 is CATSRVGGGGHEQFF.

The CDR3 region is CASGPPRGVGTGELFF. The rearrangement joins TRBV28 to TRBJ2-2; TCRdb designates TRBD1, a call that cannot be tested without DNA. Per germline, CDR1 MDHEN and CDR2 SYDVKM. The CDR3 runs to 16 residues.

V is TRBV5-1 and J is TRBJ2-5; as DNA is missing, the TRBD1 call by TCRdb cannot be tested. Germline lookup yields CDR1 SGHRS and CDR2 YFSETQ. This CDR3 has 16 amino acids. CDR3: CARVASVWRLRETQYF.

The chain links TRBV29-1 to TRBJ2-1; no DNA is available, so the TRBD2 call from TCRdb remains unchecked. The germline CDR1 and CDR2 sequences are SQVTM and ANQGSEA. The CDR3 spans 14 residues. The CDR3: CSVLTSGEFSEQFF.

The chain links TRBV19 to TRBJ2-1. This CDR3 has 15 residues. Per the germline V gene, CDR1 is LNHDA and CDR2 is SQIVND (reference sequence). CDR3 region: CASSIVVRPYNEQFF.

The chain joins TRBV20-1 to TRBJ2-2. The CDR3 is made up of 13 amino acids. Germline values: CDR1 DFQATT, CDR2 SNEGSKA (reference sequence). CDR3 amino acids: CSARTANTGELFF.

V usage is TRBV20-1 and J usage is TRBJ2-1. The CDR3 covers 12 residues. Germline CDR1 and CDR2: DFQATT and SNEGSKA (reference sequence). CDR3 sequence reads: CSARGLGNEQFF.

The chain has TRBV13 and TRBJ2-6. The CDR3 covers 19 residues. Germline assignment: CDR1 PRHDT and CDR2 FYEKMQ (reference sequence). The CDR3 sequence: CASSFNARPKGSGANVLTF.

The rearrangement uses TRBV28 and TRBJ1-4; there is no DNA to check the TCRdb D call of TRBD1. Germline assignment: CDR1 MDHEN and CDR2 SYDVKM. The CDR3 spans 14 residues. The chain's CDR3 is CASSPRQGLEKLFF.

The chain is built from TRBV10-2 and TRBJ1-1; TCRdb returns TRBD1, unconfirmable since there is no DNA. This CDR3 is built from 13 residues. Per the germline V gene, CDR1 is WSHSY and CDR2 is SAAADI. The CDR3 loop reads CASRGDRNTEAFF.

The genes are TRBV28 and TRBJ2-7; TCRdb's D gene call, TRBD1, goes unchecked for lack of DNA. CDR1 is MDHEN and CDR2 is SYDVKM in the germline V gene. This CDR3 is 16 amino acids long. CDR3 sequence: CASSLVQGQGAYEQYF. Full variable domain (remainder filled in from reference TRBV28 and TRBJ2-7): DVKVTQSSRYLVKRTGEKVFLECVQDMDHENMFWYRQDPGLGLRLIYFSYDVKMKEKGDIPEGYSVSREKKERFSLILESASTNQTSMYLCASSLVQGQGAYEQYFGPGTRLTVT.

The chain is built from TRBV20-1 and TRBJ2-1; with no DNA, the TCRdb D assignment of TRBD2 cannot be verified. CDR3 length equals 19 residues. Germline V gives CDR1 DFQATT, CDR2 SNEGSKA (reference sequence). The CDR3 spells CSADSPYISSGRAADEQFF.

This chain links TRBV29-1 with TRBJ2-1; lacking DNA, the TRBD1 call made by TCRdb goes unchecked. Germline CDR1 and CDR2: SQVTM and ANQGSEA. CDR3 length: 16 residues. The CDR3 sequence is CSVEKFPGQGVNEQFF.

V usage is TRBV15 and J usage is TRBJ2-7; the TCRdb D gene call, TRBD2, has no DNA to confirm it. The CDR3 length is 14 residues. Germline lookup yields CDR1 LNHNV and CDR2 YYDKDF (reference sequence). This chain's CDR3 is CATSSGLGAYEQYF.

The V gene is TRBV27, the J gene TRBJ2-1; absent DNA, TCRdb's TRBD2 call cannot be checked. This CDR3 is 15 amino acids long. Per germline, CDR1 MNHEY and CDR2 SMNVEV (reference sequence). CDR3 region: CASSGLAGGLNEQFF.

This rearrangement joins TRBV28 to TRBJ2-1; the TRBD2 assignment by TCRdb is unverifiable without DNA. CDR3 length: 16 amino acids. From germline, CDR1 is MDHEN and CDR2 SYDVKM. The CDR3 here is CASSLISGRAWFEQFF.

V and J are TRBV30 and TRBJ2-7; TCRdb designates TRBD1, a call that cannot be tested without DNA. The CDR3 extends over 14 amino acids. The germline CDR1 and CDR2 sequences are GTSNPN and SVGIG (reference sequence). CDR3 in amino acids: CAWSLRGMAYEQYF.